This T cell receptor beta chain was sequenced for a study of technical replicates of blood from a few donors. The germline V and J ends were trimmed by 8 bases and 6 bases, with 13 bases remaining between them. The CDR3 sequence is 12 residues long. Germline V gene lookup returns CDR1 MNHEY and CDR2 SVGAGI. This table comes from immunoSEQ multiplex PCR, and its TCRdb copy is limited to in-frame clones, with some not included. The profile shows roughly 92,000 clones, approximately 96% of them singletons. This clonotype originated in a human donor in good health. Sequenced material: T cells isolated from PBMCs. The V gene is TRBV6-5, the J gene TRBJ1-2, with TRBD1 as a possible D gene (6 bases). CDR3 DNA sequence: TGTGCCAGCCTGACAGGTTTGGATGGCTACACCTTC. Protein product: CASLTGLDGYTF.